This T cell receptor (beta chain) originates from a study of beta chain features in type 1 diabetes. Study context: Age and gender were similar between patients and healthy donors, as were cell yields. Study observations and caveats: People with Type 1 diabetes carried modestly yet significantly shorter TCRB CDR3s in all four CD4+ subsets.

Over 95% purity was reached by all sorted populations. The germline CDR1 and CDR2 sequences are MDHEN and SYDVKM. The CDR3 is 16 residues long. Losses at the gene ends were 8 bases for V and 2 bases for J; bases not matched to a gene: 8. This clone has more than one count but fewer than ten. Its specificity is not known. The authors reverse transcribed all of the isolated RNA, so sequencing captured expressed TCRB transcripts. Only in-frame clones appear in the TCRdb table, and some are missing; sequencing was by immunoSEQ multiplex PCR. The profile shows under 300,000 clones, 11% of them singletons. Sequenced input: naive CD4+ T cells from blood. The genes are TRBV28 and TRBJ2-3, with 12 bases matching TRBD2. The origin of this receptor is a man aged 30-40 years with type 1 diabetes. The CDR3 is CASGTSSGGATDTQYF. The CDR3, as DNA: TGTGCCAGCGGGACCTCTAGCGGGGGGGCCACAGATACGCAGTATTTT. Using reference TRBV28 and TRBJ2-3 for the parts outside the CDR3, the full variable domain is DVKVTQSSRYLVKRTGEKVFLECVQDMDHENMFWYRQDPGLGLRLIYFSYDVKMKEKGDIPEGYSVSREKKERFSLILESASTNQTSMYLCASGTSSGGATDTQYFGPGTRLTVL.